These 9 T cell receptor beta chains share one sample of origin, sequenced in a study of T cell responses to AZD1222 COVID-19 vaccine (TCRdb year 2021). The sample's time point, from its label and the paper: sample from adult after SARS-CoV-2 infection, after symptom onset. Libraries were constructed by the immunoSEQ multiplex PCR assay. TCRdb retrieved this table from immuneACCESS and kept in-frame rearrangements only. Not all clones are present; in checked studies, unresolved V genes account for under half, and no reason is known for the remainder. Within this sample are roughly 150,000 clones, with around nine tenths of them counted one time only. Just under 7% of the sample is in the top ten clones. Specimen: peripheral blood, collected after recovery from COVID-19. These TCRs come from an adult who had recovered from COVID-19.

The genes are TRBV5-1 and TRBJ1-2, with D uncertain. Trimming removed 0 bases at V and 0 bases at J, with 6 bases between. The CDR3 is 14 amino acids. The germline V gene encodes CDR1 SGHRS and CDR2 YFSETQ. This CDR3 is CASSLEQANYGYTF. The CDR3 region has the DNA TGCGCCAGCAGCTTGGAGCAGGCTAACTATGGCTACACCTTC.

This clone was seen only once. The chain has TRBV12-3 or TRBV12-4 and TRBJ1-1; D might be TRBD1 (5 bases). The CDR3 runs to 13 residues. Trimming cost V 6 bases and J 3 bases, with 11 bases left between them. As DNA, the CDR3 is TGTGCCAGCAGACCGGGACGGTACACTGAAGCTTTCTTT. It specifies CASRPGRYTEAFF.

The J gene is TRBJ2-1, the V gene TRBV20-1; D tentatively reads TRBD1 or TRBD2 (5 bases each). Trimming took 3 bases from V and 10 from J, leaving 28 bases between them. CDR3 length: 17 residues. CDR1 is DFQATT, CDR2 SNEGSKA, per germline (reference sequence). The chain's CDR3 is CSASPPTGAYHWDEQFF. CDR3 sequence (DNA): TGCAGTGCTAGTCCCCCAACTGGGGCCTATCACTGGGACGAGCAGTTCTTC.

V gene TRBV11-1 combines with J gene TRBJ2-7; no clear D gene. The CDR3 is made up of 12 amino acids. V lost 4 bases and J lost 6, with 10 bases in between. The germline CDR1 and CDR2 sequences are SGHAT and FQDESV (reference sequence). The CDR3 loop reads CASSSGRPEQYF. The CDR3 DNA reads TGTGCCAGCAGCTCCGGACGGCCCGAGCAGTACTTC.

The chain uses TRBV11-2 and TRBJ2-1; D is undetermined. Trimming pared 3 bases from V and 0 bases from J, leaving 9 bases between. The CDR3 length is 15 residues. Germline V gives CDR1 SGHAT, CDR2 FQNNGV. The CDR3 spells CASSFKLSSYNEQFF. CDR3 nucleotide sequence: TGTGCCAGCAGCTTTAAGCTTAGCTCCTACAATGAGCAGTTCTTC.

J is TRBJ2-7 and V is TRBV6-1; D unresolved. Germline V gene data show CDR1 as MNHNS and CDR2 as SASEGT. V was trimmed by 3 bases and J by 12 bases, leaving 15 bases between them. There are 12 residues in the CDR3. This CDR3 reads CASSDLRAGRYF. DNA of the CDR3: TGTGCCAGCAGTGACCTTAGAGCAGGCCGGTACTTC.

V is TRBV5-4 and J is TRBJ1-6; 8 nucleotides agree with TRBD1. The CDR3 spans 14 residues. Germline CDR1 and CDR2: SGHNT and YYREEE (reference sequence). The V gene end was trimmed by 4 bases and the J gene end by 7 bases; junction bases not matched to a gene: 4. DNA of the CDR3: TGTGCCAGCAGCCAAGGACAGGGAAATTCACCCCTCCACTTT. It translates to CASSQGQGNSPLHF.

The V and J genes are TRBV19 and TRBJ1-5, with D perhaps matching TRBD1 (5 bases). Germline V lookup: CDR1 LNHDA, CDR2 SQIVND (reference sequence). This CDR3 is 14 amino acids long. Deletions cut 0 bases from V and 7 bases from J, with 10 bases between. CDR3: CASSIEAGRQPQHF. The CDR3 DNA follows: TGTGCCAGTAGTATAGAGGCAGGGAGGCAGCCCCAGCATTTT.

The chain joins TRBV23-1 to TRBJ2-7; D may be TRBD1 (5 bases). TRBV23-1 is annotated as an ORF whose role is uncertain. The V gene lost 3 bases and the J gene lost 2 bases, with 23 bases spanning the gap. The CDR3 contains 18 residues. The CDR3 nucleotides are TGCGCCAGCAGTCACCACGACAGCACACTACAAAAAACCTACGAGCAGTACTTC. This codes for CASSHHDSTLQKTYEQYF.